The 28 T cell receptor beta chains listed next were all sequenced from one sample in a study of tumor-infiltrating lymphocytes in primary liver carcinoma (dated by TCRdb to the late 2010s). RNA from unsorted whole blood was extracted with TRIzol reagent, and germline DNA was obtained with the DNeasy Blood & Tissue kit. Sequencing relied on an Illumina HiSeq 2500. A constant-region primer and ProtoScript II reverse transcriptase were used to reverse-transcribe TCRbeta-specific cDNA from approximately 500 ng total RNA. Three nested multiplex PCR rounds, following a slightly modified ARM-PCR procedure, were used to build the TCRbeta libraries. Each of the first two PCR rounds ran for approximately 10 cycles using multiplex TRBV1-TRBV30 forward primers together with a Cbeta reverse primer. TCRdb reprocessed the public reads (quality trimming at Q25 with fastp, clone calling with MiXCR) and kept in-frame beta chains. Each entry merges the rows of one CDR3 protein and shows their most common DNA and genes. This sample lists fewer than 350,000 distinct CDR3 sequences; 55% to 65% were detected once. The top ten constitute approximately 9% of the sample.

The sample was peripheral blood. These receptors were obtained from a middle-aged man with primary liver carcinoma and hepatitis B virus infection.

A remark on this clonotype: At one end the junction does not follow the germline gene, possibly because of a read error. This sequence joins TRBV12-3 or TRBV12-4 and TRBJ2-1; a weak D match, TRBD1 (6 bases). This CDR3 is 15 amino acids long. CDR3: CASSLAQGSYYEQFF. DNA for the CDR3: TGTGCCAGTAGTTTAGCGCAGGGGTCCTACTATGAGCAGTTCTTC.

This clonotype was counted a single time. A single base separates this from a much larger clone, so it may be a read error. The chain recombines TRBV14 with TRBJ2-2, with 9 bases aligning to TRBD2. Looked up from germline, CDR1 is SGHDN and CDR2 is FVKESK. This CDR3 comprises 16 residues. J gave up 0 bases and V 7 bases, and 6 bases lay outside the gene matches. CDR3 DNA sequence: TGTGCCAGCAACCGTGGACTAGCGTCGAACACCGGGGAGCTGTTTTTT. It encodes CASNRGLASNTGELFF.

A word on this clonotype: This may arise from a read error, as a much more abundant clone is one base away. CDR3: CASSLQAGERVDNEQFF. The CDR3 DNA sequence: TGTGCCAGCAGCCTGCAGGCGGGGGAACGGGTGGACAATGAGCAGTTCTTC. V is TRBV4-2 and J is TRBJ2-1; 7 positions agree with TRBD2. Looked up from germline, CDR1 is LGHNA and CDR2 is YNFKEQ. Trimming cost V 4 bases and J 5 bases; bases outside gene matches: 14. The length of the CDR3 is 17 residues.

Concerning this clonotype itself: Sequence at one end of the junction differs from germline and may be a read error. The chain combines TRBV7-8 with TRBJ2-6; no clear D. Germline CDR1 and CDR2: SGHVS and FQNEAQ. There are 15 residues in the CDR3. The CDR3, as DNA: TGTGTCAGCAGCTTCGACCCTCCCGGGGCCAACGTCCTGACTTTC. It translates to CVSSFDPPGANVLTF.

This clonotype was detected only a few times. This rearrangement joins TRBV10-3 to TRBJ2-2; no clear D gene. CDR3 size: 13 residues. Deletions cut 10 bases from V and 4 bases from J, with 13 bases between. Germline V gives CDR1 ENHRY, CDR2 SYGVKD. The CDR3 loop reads CASQPDGTGELFF. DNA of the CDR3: TGTGCCAGCCAACCGGATGGCACCGGGGAGCTGTTTTTT.

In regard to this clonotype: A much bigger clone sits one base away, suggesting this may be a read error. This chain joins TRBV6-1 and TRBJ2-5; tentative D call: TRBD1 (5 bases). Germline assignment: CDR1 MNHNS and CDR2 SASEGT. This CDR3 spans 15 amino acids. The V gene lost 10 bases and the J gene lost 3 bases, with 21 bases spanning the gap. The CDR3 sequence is CANRFAPGPKETQYF. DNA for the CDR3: TGTGCCAACAGGTTTGCCCCGGGCCCCAAAGAGACCCAGTACTTC.

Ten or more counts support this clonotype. CDR3 coding DNA: TGTGCCAGCAGCCCCACAGGGGGTCAGCCCCAGCATTTT. This codes for CASSPTGGQPQHF. The chain couples TRBV7-9 to TRBJ1-5; 8 bases agree with TRBD1. J lost 6 bases, V lost 5 bases, and 3 bases had no gene match. The CDR3 has 13 amino acids. Germline CDR1 SEHNR, CDR2 FQNEAQ (reference sequence). The whole variable domain, filled in from reference TRBV7-9 and TRBJ1-5, reads DTGVSQNPRHKITKRGQNVTFRCDPISEHNRLYWYRQTLGQGPEFLTYFQNEAQLEKSRLLSDRFSAERPKGSFSTLEIQRTEQGDSAMYLCASSPTGGQPQHFGDGTRLSIL.

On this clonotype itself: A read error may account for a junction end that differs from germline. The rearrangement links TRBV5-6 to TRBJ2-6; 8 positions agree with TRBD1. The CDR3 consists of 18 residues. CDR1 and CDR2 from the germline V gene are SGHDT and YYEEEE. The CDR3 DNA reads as TGTGCAAGCAGCTTGGCCCGGACAGGGAAGGCTGAGGCCAACGTCCTGACTTTC. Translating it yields CASSLARTGKAEANVLTF.

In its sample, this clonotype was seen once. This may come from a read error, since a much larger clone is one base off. The CDR3 sequence is CARSQEGGTGANVLTF. The CDR3 coding sequence is TGCGCCAGGAGCCAAGAAGGGGGGACAGGGGCCAACGTCCTGACTTTC. The V gene is TRBV4-3, the J gene TRBJ2-6, with D possibly being TRBD1 or TRBD2 (6 bases each). The CDR3 sequence is 16 residues long. Germline values: CDR1 LGHNA, CDR2 YSLEER.

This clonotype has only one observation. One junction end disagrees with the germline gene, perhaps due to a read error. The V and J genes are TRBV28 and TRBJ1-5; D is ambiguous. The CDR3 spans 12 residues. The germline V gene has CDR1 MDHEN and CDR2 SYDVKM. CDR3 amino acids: CTSSLNVQPQHF. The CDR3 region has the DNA TGTACCAGCAGTTTAAATGTTCAGCCCCAGCATTTT. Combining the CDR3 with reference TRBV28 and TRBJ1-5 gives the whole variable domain DVKVTQSSRYLVKRTGEKVFLECVQDMDHENMFWYRQDPGLGLRLIYFSYDVKMKEKGDIPEGYSVSREKKERFSLILESASTNQTSMYLCTSSLNVQPQHFGDGTRLSIL.

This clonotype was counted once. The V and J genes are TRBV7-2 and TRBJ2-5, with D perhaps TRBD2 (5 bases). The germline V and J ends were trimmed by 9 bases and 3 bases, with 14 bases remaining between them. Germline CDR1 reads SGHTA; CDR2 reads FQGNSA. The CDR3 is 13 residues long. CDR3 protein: CASALDSEETQYF. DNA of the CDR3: TGTGCCAGTGCACTAGACTCGGAAGAGACCCAGTACTTC.

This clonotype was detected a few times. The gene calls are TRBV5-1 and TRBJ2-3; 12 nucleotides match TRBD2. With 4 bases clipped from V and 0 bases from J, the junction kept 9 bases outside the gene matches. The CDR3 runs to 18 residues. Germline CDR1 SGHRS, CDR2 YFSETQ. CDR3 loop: CASSAYLGLAGSTDTQYF. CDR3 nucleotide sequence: TGCGCCAGCAGCGCCTACCTCGGACTAGCGGGGAGCACAGATACGCAGTATTTT. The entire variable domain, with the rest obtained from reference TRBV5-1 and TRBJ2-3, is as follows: KAGVTQTPRYLIKTRGQQVTLSCSPISGHRSVSWYQQTPGQGLQFLFEYFSETQRNKGNFPGRFSGRQFSNSRSEMNVSTLELGDSALYLCASSAYLGLAGSTDTQYFGPGTRLTVL.

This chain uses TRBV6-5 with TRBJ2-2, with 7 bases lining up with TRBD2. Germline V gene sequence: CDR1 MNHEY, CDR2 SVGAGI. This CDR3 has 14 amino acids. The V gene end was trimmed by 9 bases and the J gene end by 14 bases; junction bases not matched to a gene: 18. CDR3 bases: TGTGCCAGTACTTTAGCGGGTTCTACCGGGAAACTGTTTTTT. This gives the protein CASTLAGSTGKLFF.

CDR3 bases: TGTGCCAGCAGTGTGGATTCTGGGGCCAACGTCCTGACTTTC. As protein: CASSVDSGANVLTF. V is TRBV2 and J is TRBJ2-6, with D unresolved. V lost 4 bases and J lost 1, with 5 bases in between. This CDR3 region has 14 residues. CDR1 and CDR2 from the germline V gene are SNHLY and FYNNEI.

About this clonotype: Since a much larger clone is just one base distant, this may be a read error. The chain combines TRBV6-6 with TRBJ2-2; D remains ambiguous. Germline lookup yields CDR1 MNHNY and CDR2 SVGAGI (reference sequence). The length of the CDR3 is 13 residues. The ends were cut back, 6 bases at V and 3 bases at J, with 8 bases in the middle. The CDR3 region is CASSSRHTGELFF. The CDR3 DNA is TGTGCCAGCAGCTCCAGACACACCGGGGAGCTGTTTTTT.

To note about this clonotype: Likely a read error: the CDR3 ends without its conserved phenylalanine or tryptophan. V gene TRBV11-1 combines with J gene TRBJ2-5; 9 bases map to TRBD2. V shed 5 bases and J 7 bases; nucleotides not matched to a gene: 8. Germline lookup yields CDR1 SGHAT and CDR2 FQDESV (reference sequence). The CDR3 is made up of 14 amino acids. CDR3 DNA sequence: TGTGCCAGCAGCATGCGGGAGGGCCGTGGGACCCAGTACTCC. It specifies CASSMREGRGTQYS.

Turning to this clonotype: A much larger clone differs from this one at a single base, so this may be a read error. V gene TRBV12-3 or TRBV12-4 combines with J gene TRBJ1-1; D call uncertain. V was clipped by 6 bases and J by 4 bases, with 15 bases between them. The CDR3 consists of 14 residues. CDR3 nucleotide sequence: TGTGCCAGCAGCTTAAAGGACTTTGGCACTGAAGCTTTCTTT. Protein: CASSLKDFGTEAFF.

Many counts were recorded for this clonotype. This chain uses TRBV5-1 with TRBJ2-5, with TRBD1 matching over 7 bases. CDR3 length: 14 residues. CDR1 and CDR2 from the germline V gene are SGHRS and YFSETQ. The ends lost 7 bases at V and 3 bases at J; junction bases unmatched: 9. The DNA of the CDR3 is TGCGCCAGCTGCCTCGGGACAGCCAAAGAGACCCAGTACTTC. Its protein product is CASCLGTAKETQYF.

The CDR3, as DNA: TGTGCCAGCAGGTGGACAGGGACTAACACCGGGGAGCTGTTTTTT. The encoded protein is CASRWTGTNTGELFF. The V call is TRBV28, the J call TRBJ2-2, with 8 positions matching TRBD1. The CDR3 length is 15 residues. After removal of 6 bases from V and 2 bases from J, the junction contained 5 bases not matched to a gene. From germline, CDR1 is MDHEN and CDR2 SYDVKM.

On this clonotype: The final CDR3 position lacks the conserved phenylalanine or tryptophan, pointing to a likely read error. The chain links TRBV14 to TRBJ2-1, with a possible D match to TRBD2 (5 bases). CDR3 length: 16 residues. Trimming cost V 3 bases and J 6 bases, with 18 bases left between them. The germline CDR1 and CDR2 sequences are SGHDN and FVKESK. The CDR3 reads CASSHLVGVSPNEQFL. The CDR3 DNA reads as TGTGCCAGCAGCCACTTAGTGGGAGTATCCCCCAATGAGCAGTTCCTC.

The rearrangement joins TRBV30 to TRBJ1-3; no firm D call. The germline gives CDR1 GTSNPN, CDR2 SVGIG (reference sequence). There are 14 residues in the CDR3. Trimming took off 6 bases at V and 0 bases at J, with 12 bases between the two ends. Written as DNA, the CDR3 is TGTGCCTGCTCCGACCCTACCTCTGGAAACACCATATATTTT. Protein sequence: CACSDPTSGNTIYF.

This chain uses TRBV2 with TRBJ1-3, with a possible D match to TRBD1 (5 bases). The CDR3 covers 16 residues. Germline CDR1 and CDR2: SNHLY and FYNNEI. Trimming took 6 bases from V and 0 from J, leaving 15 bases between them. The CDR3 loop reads CASSSGGASSGNTIYF. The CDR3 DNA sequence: TGTGCCAGCAGCTCAGGCGGGGCTAGCTCTGGAAACACCATATATTTT. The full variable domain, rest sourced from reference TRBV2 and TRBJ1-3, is EPEVTQTPSHQVTQMGQEVILRCVPISNHLYFYWYRQILGQKVEFLVSFYNNEISEKSEIFDDQFSVERPDGSNFTLKIRSTKLEDSAMYFCASSSGGASSGNTIYFGEGSWLTVV.

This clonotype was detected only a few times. CDR3 nucleotides: TGTGCCTTTTCGACAGGGACTAATCAGCCCCAGCATTTT. This translates into CAFSTGTNQPQHF. The genes are TRBV30 and TRBJ1-5, with 7 bases lining up with TRBD1. The CDR3 length is 13 residues. The V segment lost 7 bases and the J segment 4 bases; nucleotides outside the gene matches: 7. The germline CDR1 and CDR2 sequences are GTSNPN and SVGIG (reference sequence).

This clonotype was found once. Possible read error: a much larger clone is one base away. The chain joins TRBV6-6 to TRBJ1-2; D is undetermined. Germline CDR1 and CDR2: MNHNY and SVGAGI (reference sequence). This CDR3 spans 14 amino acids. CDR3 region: CARSYSRGNYGYTF. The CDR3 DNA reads TGTGCCCGCAGTTACTCGCGCGGAAACTATGGCTACACCTTC.

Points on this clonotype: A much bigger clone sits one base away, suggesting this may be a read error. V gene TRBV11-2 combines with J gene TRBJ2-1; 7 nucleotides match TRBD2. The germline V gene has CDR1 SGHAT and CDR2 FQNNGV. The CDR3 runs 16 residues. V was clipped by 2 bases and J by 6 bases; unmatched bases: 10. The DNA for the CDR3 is TGTGCCAGCAGCTTATTGTGTGCGGGAGAGGTCAATGAGCAGTTCTTC. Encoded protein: CASSLLCAGEVNEQFF.

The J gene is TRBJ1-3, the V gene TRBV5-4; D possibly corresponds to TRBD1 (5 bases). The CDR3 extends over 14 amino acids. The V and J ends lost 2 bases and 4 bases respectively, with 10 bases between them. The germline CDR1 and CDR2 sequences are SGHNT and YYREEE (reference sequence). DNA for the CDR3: TGTGCCAGCAGCTTTCGGGGGGGAGGAAACACCATATATTTT. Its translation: CASSFRGGGNTIYF.

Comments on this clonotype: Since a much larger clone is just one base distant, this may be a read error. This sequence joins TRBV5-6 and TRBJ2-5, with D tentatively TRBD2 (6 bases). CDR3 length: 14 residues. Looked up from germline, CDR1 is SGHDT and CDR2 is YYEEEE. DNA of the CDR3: TGTGCCTGCAGCTGGGTCTTAGGAGGGGAGACCCAGTACTTC. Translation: CACSWVLGGETQYF.

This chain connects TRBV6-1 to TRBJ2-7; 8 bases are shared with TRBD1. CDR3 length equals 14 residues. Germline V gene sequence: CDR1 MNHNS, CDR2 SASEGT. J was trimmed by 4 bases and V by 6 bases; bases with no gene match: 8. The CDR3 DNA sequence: TGTGCCAGCAGCACCGGGACAGGCGAGTACGAGCAGTACTTC. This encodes CASSTGTGEYEQYF.